The rows below give T cell receptor beta chains drawn from one sample of a study of T cell repertoires in cytomegalovirus infection. The antigens for these receptors are not known. TCRdb used MiXCR to reprocess the reads, holding one entry per CDR3 protein. This sample carries a few hundred thousand distinct CDR3 sequences, under 25% of them seen once, and the ten largest clones take roughly a fifth. Sequenced here: cultured PBMCs, sampled from culture after CMV antigen stimulation. These receptors originate from a human donor in good health (CMV status not recorded). Some clones in this sample may be carry-over from other donors' samples. Both conserved end residues are part of each CDR3. D genes are given only for firm matches. Clone size is given for some rows only: seen once, a few or many times, or a class if the clone is expanded.

j_call v_call d_call clone_size cdr3_aa cdr3_nt
TRBJ2-7 TRBV6-2/TRBV6-3 NA NA CASSYVSYGDEQYF TGTGCCAGCAGTTACGTATCGTACGGCGACGAGCAGTACTTC
TRBJ1-1 TRBV7-9 NA NA CASGFSEAFF TGTGCCAGCGGATTTTCTGAAGCTTTCTTT
TRBJ1-1 TRBV7-2 NA many CASSLAWVPEAFF TGTGCCAGCAGCTTAGCCTGGGTGCCTGAAGCTTTCTTT
TRBJ2-1 TRBV5-1 TRBD1 few CASSFRDRDMDEQFF TGCGCCAGCAGCTTCCGGGACAGGGATATGGATGAGCAGTTCTTC
TRBJ2-3 TRBV7-2 NA many CASSSFRGTDTQYF TGTGCCAGCAGCTCGTTTCGGGGCACAGATACGCAGTATTTT
TRBJ1-2 TRBV10-2 NA NA CASSESAKNRGYTF TGCGCCAGCAGTGAGTCGGCTAAGAATCGGGGCTACACCTTC
TRBJ2-1 TRBV7-2 NA few CASSWAFQTPYNEQFF TGTGCCAGCAGCTGGGCGTTCCAAACCCCCTACAATGAGCAGTTCTTC
TRBJ1-5 TRBV7-2 TRBD1 NA CASSPTGHQPQHF TGTGCCAGCAGCCCGACAGGGCATCAGCCCCAGCATTTT
TRBJ1-2 TRBV7-6 TRBD1 once CASSLDRVIGYTF TGTGCCAGCAGCCTGGACAGGGTAATTGGCTACACCTTC
TRBJ2-1 TRBV5-3 TRBD2 few CASSLALAGVSEQFF TGTGCCAGCAGCTTGGCTCTAGCGGGAGTGTCCGAGCAGTTCTTC
TRBJ2-2 TRBV9 TRBD2 many CASSVRGSGSGGELFF TGTGCCAGCAGCGTCCGGGGAAGCGGGAGCGGCGGGGAGCTGTTTTTT
TRBJ2-5 TRBV7-2 NA many CASSWRGSQETQYF TGTGCCAGCAGTTGGCGGGGCAGCCAAGAGACCCAGTACTTC
TRBJ2-5 TRBV6-2/TRBV6-3 NA few CASRGSGLETQYF TGTGCCAGCAGAGGGTCGGGTTTGGAGACCCAGTACTTC
TRBJ1-2 TRBV27 NA many CATAPAGEEGYTF TGTGCCACTGCGCCGGCAGGGGAGGAAGGCTACACCTTC
TRBJ1-1 TRBV28 NA few CASSFEVSEAFF TGTGCCAGCAGTTTCGAGGTGTCTGAAGCTTTCTTT
TRBJ2-2 TRBV7-3 NA few CASSLSSYTGELFF TGTGCCAGCAGCTTGAGTAGCTACACCGGGGAGCTGTTTTTT
TRBJ2-5 TRBV4-1 NA few CASSQVASSLQETQYF TGCGCCAGCAGCCAAGTCGCGTCTAGTTTGCAAGAGACCCAGTACTTC
TRBJ2-1 TRBV6-2/TRBV6-3 NA NA CASLAQIYNEQFF TGTGCCAGTTTAGCACAGATCTACAATGAGCAGTTCTTC
TRBJ2-2 TRBV7-8 NA many CASSLRDRTGELFF TGTGCCAGCAGCTTAAGAGACAGAACCGGGGAGCTGTTTTTT
TRBJ2-3 TRBV7-8 NA many CASSLARGYTDTQYF TGTGCCAGCAGCTTAGCCAGGGGCTACACAGATACGCAGTATTTT
TRBJ2-5 TRBV27 TRBD2 NA CASSSGTSGRAFETQYF TGTGCCAGCAGCTCCGGGACTAGCGGGAGGGCCTTTGAGACCCAGTACTTC
TRBJ1-4 TRBV7-6 NA many CASSSHLAGWGRSLNEKLFF TGTGCCAGCAGCTCCCACCTGGCAGGCTGGGGACGAAGCCTTAATGAAAAACTGTTTTTT
TRBJ2-1 TRBV6-6 NA once CASSYSRTTPYNEQFF TGTGCCAGCAGTTACTCGAGAACTACCCCCTACAATGAGCAGTTCTTC
TRBJ1-2 TRBV12-3/TRBV12-4 TRBD1 few CASSSTGGGLYGYTF TGTGCCAGCAGCTCGACAGGGGGAGGCCTCTATGGCTACACCTTC
TRBJ2-5 TRBV5-1 TRBD1 few CASSTQPGTGGETQYF TGCGCCAGCAGCACTCAACCCGGGACAGGTGGGGAGACCCAGTACTTC
TRBJ1-1 TRBV29-1 NA NA CSVDFHTEAFF TGCAGCGTTGATTTCCACACTGAAGCTTTCTTT
TRBJ2-7 TRBV5-1 NA once CASSSGDEQYF TGCGCCAGCAGCTCCGGGGACGAGCAGTACTTC
TRBJ1-5 TRBV7-6 NA many CASSNGQNQPQHF TGTGCCAGCAGCAACGGGCAGAATCAGCCCCAGCATTTT
TRBJ2-5 TRBV7-2 NA many CASSLEVASSRETQYF TGTGCCAGCAGCTTAGAGGTAGCGTCGAGCCGGGAGACCCAGTACTTC
TRBJ2-5 TRBV20-1 TRBD2 few CSAPPPGLAKETQYF TGCAGTGCCCCTCCCCCGGGACTAGCTAAAGAGACCCAGTACTTC
TRBJ2-7 TRBV9 TRBD1 NA CASSGGQLTYEQYF TGTGCCAGCAGCGGGGGACAGCTAACCTACGAGCAGTACTTC
TRBJ1-1 TRBV12-3/TRBV12-4 NA NA CASSLSRVNTEAFF TGTGCCAGCAGTTTATCCAGGGTGAACACTGAAGCTTTCTTT
TRBJ1-2 TRBV12-3/TRBV12-4 NA NA CASSGYRHGYTF TGTGCCAGCAGTGGTTACAGGCATGGCTACACCTTC
TRBJ2-2 TRBV6-5 TRBD2 many CASRPGGAGELFF TGTGCCAGCAGGCCGGGAGGGGCCGGGGAGCTGTTTTTT
TRBJ2-2 TRBV4-1 TRBD1 NA CASSPQGAHTGELFF TGCGCCAGCAGCCCCCAGGGGGCGCACACCGGGGAGCTGTTTTTT
TRBJ1-5 TRBV19 NA few CASSIVRLGNQPQHF TGTGCCAGTAGTATAGTGCGGCTCGGCAATCAGCCCCAGCATTTT
TRBJ1-6 TRBV30 TRBD1 NA CAWSVRSAGTANSPLHF TGTGCCTGGAGTGTACGCTCCGCGGGGACAGCAAATTCACCCCTCCACTTT
TRBJ2-1 TRBV20-1 NA many CSARGWGKTYNEQFF TGCAGTGCTAGAGGTTGGGGGAAAACCTACAATGAGCAGTTCTTC
TRBJ2-1 TRBV28 NA NA CASSSPSGVPYNEQFF TGTGCCAGCAGTTCACCTTCGGGGGTTCCGTACAATGAGCAGTTCTTC
TRBJ2-3 TRBV11-3 TRBD2 NA CASSLGRLAAQYF TGTGCCAGCAGCTTAGGGCGGCTAGCGGCGCAGTATTTT
TRBJ2-3 TRBV14 NA few CASSQDGGGGVDTQYF TGTGCCAGCAGCCAAGATGGAGGTGGTGGGGTAGATACGCAGTATTTT
TRBJ2-1 TRBV28 TRBD2 NA CASSFSALADNEQFF TGTGCCAGCAGTTTTTCGGCCCTAGCGGACAATGAGCAGTTCTTC
TRBJ2-1 TRBV12-3/TRBV12-4 NA NA CASSWEGEGLREQFF TGTGCCAGCAGTTGGGAGGGGGAGGGACTAAGGGAGCAGTTCTTC
TRBJ2-1 TRBV7-2 NA many CASSLGVGPGTYNEQFF TGTGCCAGCAGCTTAGGGGTTGGGCCGGGGACTTACAATGAGCAGTTCTTC